The rows below give T cell receptor beta chains drawn from one sample of a study of T cell responses to AZD1222 COVID-19 vaccine. TCRdb's copy holds only in-frame clones and misses some; the assay was immunoSEQ multiplex PCR. Of 120,000 to 150,000 clones listed, roughly 90% are singletons. Sequencing was performed on peripheral blood, taken on day 0 of AZD1222 vaccination. The receptors derive from an adult in good health. Both conserved end residues are part of each CDR3. The D gene is left open where the match is weak. Rows may omit the clone size; those that give it use once, few, many or a size class.

CASSLVGDTEAFF	TGTGCCAGCAGTTTAGTTGGAGACACTGAAGCTTTCTTT	TRBJ1-1	TRBV12-3/TRBV12-4	13	few	NA
CASRPTSGSSGYEQYF	TGTGCCAGTAGGCCGACTAGCGGGAGCTCGGGGTACGAGCAGTACTTC	TRBJ2-7	TRBV19	16	NA	TRBD2
CASSPASGRPNTGELFF	TGTGCCAGCTCACCGGCTAGCGGGAGACCGAACACCGGGGAGCTGTTTTTT	TRBJ2-2	TRBV18	17	NA	TRBD2
CASSQAPGGENEQFF	TGTGCCAGCAGCCAAGCCCCAGGGGGAGAAAATGAGCAGTTCTTC	TRBJ2-1	TRBV3-1/TRBV3-2	15	NA	TRBD1
CASSITGGPSAYNEQFF	TGTGCCAGCAGCATTACAGGGGGCCCAAGCGCCTACAATGAGCAGTTCTTC	TRBJ2-1	TRBV6-2/TRBV6-3	17	NA	TRBD1
CASSEALGTQETQYF	TGTGCCAGCAGTGAAGCGCTGGGGACACAAGAGACCCAGTACTTC	TRBJ2-5	TRBV6-1	15	NA	NA
CASSPGRGPKRTDTQYF	TGCGCCAGCAGCCCCGGGAGGGGGCCGAAACGGACAGATACGCAGTATTTT	TRBJ2-3	TRBV5-1	17	NA	NA
CASSQEGGGDTEAFF	TGCGCCAGCAGCCAAGAGGGAGGGGGGGACACTGAAGCTTTCTTT	TRBJ1-1	TRBV4-1	15	NA	NA
CASAQGAGNYGYTF	TGTGCCAGTGCACAGGGGGCGGGTAACTATGGCTACACCTTC	TRBJ1-2	TRBV2	14	NA	TRBD1
CAISDPVGYHPVKLFF	TGTGCCATCAGTGATCCGGTCGGGTACCACCCTGTAAAACTGTTTTTT	TRBJ1-4	TRBV10-3	16	NA	NA
CASSHGSGGLYAFF	TGTGCCAGCAGCCACGGGTCGGGGGGACTGTATGCTTTCTTT	TRBJ1-1	TRBV27	14	NA	NA
CASSATYRYEQYF	TGTGCCAGCAGCGCGACTTACCGCTACGAGCAGTACTTC	TRBJ2-7	TRBV5-6	13	NA	NA
CASTQRLPTTNEKLFF	TGTGCCAGCACCCAAAGGCTCCCCACAACTAATGAAAAACTGTTTTTT	TRBJ1-4	TRBV28	16	NA	NA
CASSGPRDYVNTEAFF	TGTGCCAGCAGTGGGCCCCGGGACTACGTTAACACTGAAGCTTTCTTT	TRBJ1-1	TRBV2	16	NA	NA
CASSLESNEKLFF	TGTGCCAGCAGCTTAGAGAGTAATGAAAAACTGTTTTTT	TRBJ1-4	TRBV13	13	NA	NA
CASSRIGTGGAYEQYF	TGCGCCAGCAGCCGAATTGGAACAGGGGGCGCCTACGAGCAGTACTTC	TRBJ2-7	TRBV5-1	16	NA	TRBD1
CASRSIGTGSNEQFF	TGTGCCAGCCGATCGATTGGGACAGGGTCCAATGAGCAGTTCTTC	TRBJ2-1	TRBV28	15	NA	TRBD1
CASSYRRGNTEAFF	TGTGCCAGCAGCTATAGACGGGGGAACACTGAAGCTTTCTTT	TRBJ1-1	TRBV7-8	14	once	NA
CASSLEFGTVALTGELFF	TGTGCCAGCAGCTTAGAGTTCGGGACGGTAGCTCTCACCGGGGAGCTGTTTTTT	TRBJ2-2	TRBV7-9	18	few	NA
CASSLVRADTQYF	TGTGCCAGCAGCTTAGTGAGGGCGGATACGCAGTATTTT	TRBJ2-3	TRBV11-3	13	NA	NA
CASSLSGTSVSYEQYF	TGTGCCAGCAGTTTATCAGGGACTAGCGTTAGCTACGAGCAGTACTTC	TRBJ2-7	TRBV27	16	NA	TRBD2
CASKTSGVIEQYF	TGTGCCAGCAAGACTAGCGGGGTTATCGAGCAGTACTTC	TRBJ2-7	TRBV12-3/TRBV12-4	13	NA	TRBD2
CASSVDSIRGEQYF	TGTGCCAGCAGCGTAGACTCTATTCGTGGGGAGCAGTACTTC	TRBJ2-7	TRBV9	14	once	NA
CASSIRVGNTEAFF	TGTGCCAGTAGTATCCGGGTCGGGAACACTGAAGCTTTCTTT	TRBJ1-1	TRBV19	14	NA	NA
CSVATGGNVYGYTF	TGCAGCGTTGCAACAGGGGGCAATGTCTATGGCTACACCTTC	TRBJ1-2	TRBV29-1	14	NA	TRBD1
CASSAKTGGDEKLFF	TGTGCCAGCAGCGCAAAAACAGGGGGAGACGAAAAACTGTTTTTT	TRBJ1-4	TRBV5-4	15	NA	TRBD1
CASSLTSGSTDTQYF	TGCGCCAGCAGCTTGACTAGCGGGAGTACAGATACGCAGTATTTT	TRBJ2-3	TRBV5-1	15	NA	TRBD2